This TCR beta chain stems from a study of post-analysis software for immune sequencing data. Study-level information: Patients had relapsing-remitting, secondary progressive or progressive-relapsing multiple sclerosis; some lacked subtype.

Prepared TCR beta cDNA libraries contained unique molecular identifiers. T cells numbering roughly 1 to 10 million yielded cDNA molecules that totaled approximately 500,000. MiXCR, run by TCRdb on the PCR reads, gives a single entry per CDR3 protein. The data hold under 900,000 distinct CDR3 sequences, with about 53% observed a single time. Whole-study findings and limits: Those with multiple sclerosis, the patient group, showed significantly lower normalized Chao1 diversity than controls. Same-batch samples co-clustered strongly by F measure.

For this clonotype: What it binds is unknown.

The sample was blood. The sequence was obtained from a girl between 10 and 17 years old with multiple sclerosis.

CDR3 coding DNA: TGCAGCGTTGAAGGCAGTTTCCAAGAGACCCAGTACTTC. This codes for CSVEGSFQETQYF. This chain links TRBV29-1 with TRBJ2-5, with no clear D. V dropped 1 base and J dropped 1 base, with 7 bases sitting between them. CDR1 SQVTM and CDR2 ANQGSEA come from the germline V gene. The CDR3 length is 13 residues.